This record concerns one T cell receptor (beta chain) sequence. Using its own MiXCR run on the PCR reads, TCRdb lists one record per CDR3 protein. The table has 13,000 or so distinct CDR3 sequences, 50% to 65% seen once. The sample belongs to a study of tumor-infiltrating lymphocytes in oesophageal squamous cell carcinoma. Germline values: CDR1 SGHVS, CDR2 FNYEAQ. The V end lost 1 base, the J end lost 4 bases, and 10 bases lay between the germline ends. This CDR3 is 14 amino acids long. Sequencing was done on a sample of esophageal tumor tissue. The clonotype comes from a female donor with esophageal squamous cell carcinoma. The rearrangement links TRBV7-6 to TRBJ1-2; a weak D match, TRBD1 (5 bases). In DNA form, the CDR3 reads TGTGCCAGCAGCTTAGAGGCAGGGACCTATGGCTACACCTTC. Translated, it gives CASSLEAGTYGYTF.